This section outlines one T cell receptor (beta chain) sequence together with its context. The data belong to a study of blood T cell repertoires in COVID-19. Study information: Samples taken during acute and convalescent COVID-19 were collected in the United States, Italy and Spain. From T cells, B-cell-depleted T cells, or PBMCs came the material, which was cDNA or gDNA.

Using immunoSEQ multiplex PCR, the repertoire was profiled, and TCRdb retains in-frame clones only, with some absent. The sample has about 100,000 clones, roughly nine tenths seen once. This CDR3 is built from 11 residues. The V gene's germline CDR1 is DFQATT and CDR2 SNEGSKA (reference sequence). Germline trimming cut 6 bases from V and 7 bases from J; bases unmatched to any gene: 5. The receptor was isolated from a man over 45 with acute or convalescent COVID-19. The sample consisted of peripheral blood. This chain connects TRBV20-1 to TRBJ1-2, with 7 bases aligning to TRBD1. Here the CDR3 DNA reads TGCAGTGCGACAGGGTTCGGTGGCTACACCTTC. Translating it yields CSATGFGGYTF.